These T cell receptor beta chains were read from a single sample in a study of blood T cell repertoires in COVID-19. TCRdb keeps only in-frame clones here, not all; method: immunoSEQ multiplex PCR. The data contain over 200,000 clones, approximately 84% of them singletons. The sequencing input was peripheral blood. The receptors here all came from a middle-aged man with COVID-19, enrolled during active disease. Both conserved end residues are part of each CDR3.

>TRBV6-5
CASRKGTGGPYEQYF
>TRBV11-3
CASSLGQGRSGRELFF
>TRBV6-2/TRBV6-3
CASSYSRGVYYEQYF
>TRBV3-1/TRBV3-2
CAVRDSATNYGYTF
>TRBV30
CAWSPEETQYF
>TRBV28
CASSSTGGLTYEQYF
>TRBV11-1
CASSTRQGTVAEAFF
>TRBV5-1
CASSRQGPYNEQFF
>TRBV5-1
CASSAQWGDTEAFF
>TRBV24-1
CATSDAGVNEQFF
>TRBV28
CASSTGGLAKNIQYF
>TRBV18
CASSGIAGGYEQYF
>TRBV25-1
CASNGLARQYF
>TRBV3-1/TRBV3-2
CASSQVAGLAGIKDTQYF
>TRBV6-2/TRBV6-3
CASSYAGTENIQYF
>TRBV4-2
CASSQRQGFGYTF
>TRBV10-1
CASSTSGSTYNEQFF
>TRBV29-1
CSVELDRGLTGELFF
>TRBV6-1
CASSELAGLGEQYF
>TRBV15
CATSRTGQGVQPQHF
>TRBV4-2
CASSQVGGGAETQYF
>TRBV2
CASRPGLAVETQYF
>TRBV3-1/TRBV3-2
CASSQDKGVLYNEQFF
>TRBV25-1
CASSGVAGSGYTF
>TRBV9
CASSPLPGQESYEQYF
>TRBV19
CASSGTSGGAGTGELFF
>TRBV28
CASSPRGGVGTEAFF